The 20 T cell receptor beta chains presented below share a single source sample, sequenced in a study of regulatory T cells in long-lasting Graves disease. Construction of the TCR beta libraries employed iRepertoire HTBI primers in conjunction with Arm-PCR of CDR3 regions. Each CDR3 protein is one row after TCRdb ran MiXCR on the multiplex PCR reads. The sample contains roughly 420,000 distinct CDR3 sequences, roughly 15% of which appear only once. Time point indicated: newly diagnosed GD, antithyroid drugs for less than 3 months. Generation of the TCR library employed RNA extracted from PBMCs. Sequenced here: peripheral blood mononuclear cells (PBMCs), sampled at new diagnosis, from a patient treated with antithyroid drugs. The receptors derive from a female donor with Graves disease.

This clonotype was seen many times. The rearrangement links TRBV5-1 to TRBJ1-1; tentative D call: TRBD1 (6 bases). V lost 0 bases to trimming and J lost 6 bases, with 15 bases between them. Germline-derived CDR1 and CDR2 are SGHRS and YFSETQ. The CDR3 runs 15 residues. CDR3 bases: TGCGCCAGCAGCTTGGTCGCAGGGGAGGTCGCTGAAGCTTTCTTT. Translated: CASSLVAGEVAEAFF.

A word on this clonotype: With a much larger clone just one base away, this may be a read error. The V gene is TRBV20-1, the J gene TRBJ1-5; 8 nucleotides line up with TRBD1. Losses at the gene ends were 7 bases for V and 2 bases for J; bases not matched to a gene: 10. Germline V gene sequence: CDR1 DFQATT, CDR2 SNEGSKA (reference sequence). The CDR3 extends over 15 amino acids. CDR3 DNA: TGCAGTGTGGAGAGGACAGGGTACGGCAATCAGCCCCAGCATTTT. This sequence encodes CSVERTGYGNQPQHF.

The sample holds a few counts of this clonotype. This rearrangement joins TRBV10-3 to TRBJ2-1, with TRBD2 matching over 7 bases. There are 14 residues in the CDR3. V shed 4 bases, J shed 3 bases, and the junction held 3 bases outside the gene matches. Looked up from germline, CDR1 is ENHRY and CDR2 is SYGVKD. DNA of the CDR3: TGTGCCATCAGTGTAAGCGGGAACTACAATGAGCAGTTCTTC. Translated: CAISVSGNYNEQFF.

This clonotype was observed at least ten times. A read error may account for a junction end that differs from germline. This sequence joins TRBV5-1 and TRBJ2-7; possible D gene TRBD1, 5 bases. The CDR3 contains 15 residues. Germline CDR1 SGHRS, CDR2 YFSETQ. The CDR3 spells CASSPGHRTSYEQYF. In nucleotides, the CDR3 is TGTGCCAGCAGCCCTGGACACCGGACCTCCTACGAGCAGTACTTC.

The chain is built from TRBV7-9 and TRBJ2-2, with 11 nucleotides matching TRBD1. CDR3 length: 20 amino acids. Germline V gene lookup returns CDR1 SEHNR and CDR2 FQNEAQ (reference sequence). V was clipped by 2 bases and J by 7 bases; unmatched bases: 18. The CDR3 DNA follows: TGTGCCAGCAGCTTATCCCCCAGATACGACGGGACAGGGGGTGTCGGGGAGCTGTTTTTT. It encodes CASSLSPRYDGTGGVGELFF. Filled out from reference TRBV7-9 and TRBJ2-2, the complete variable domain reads DTGVSQNPRHKITKRGQNVTFRCDPISEHNRLYWYRQTLGQGPEFLTYFQNEAQLEKSRLLSDRFSAERPKGSFSTLEIQRTEQGDSAMYLCASSLSPRYDGTGGVGELFFGEGSRLTVL.

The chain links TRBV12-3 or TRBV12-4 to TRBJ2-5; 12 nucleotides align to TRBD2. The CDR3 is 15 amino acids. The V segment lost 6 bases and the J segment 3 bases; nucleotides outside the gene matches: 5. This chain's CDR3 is CASSRRTSGKETQYF. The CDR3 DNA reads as TGTGCCAGCAGCCGACGGACTAGCGGGAAAGAGACCCAGTACTTC.

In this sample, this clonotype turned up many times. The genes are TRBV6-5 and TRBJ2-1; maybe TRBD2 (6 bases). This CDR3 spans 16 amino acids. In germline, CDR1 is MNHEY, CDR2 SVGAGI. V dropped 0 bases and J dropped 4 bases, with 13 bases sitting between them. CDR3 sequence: CASSYSLVAAYNEQFF. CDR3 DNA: TGTGCCAGCAGTTACTCGTTAGTAGCGGCTTACAATGAGCAGTTCTTC.

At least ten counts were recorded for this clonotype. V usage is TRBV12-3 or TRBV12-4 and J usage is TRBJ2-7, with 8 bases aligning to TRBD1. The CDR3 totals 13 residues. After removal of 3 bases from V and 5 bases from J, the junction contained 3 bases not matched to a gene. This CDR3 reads CASSFSGGHEQYF. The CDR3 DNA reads TGTGCCAGCAGTTTTTCAGGGGGCCACGAGCAGTACTTC.

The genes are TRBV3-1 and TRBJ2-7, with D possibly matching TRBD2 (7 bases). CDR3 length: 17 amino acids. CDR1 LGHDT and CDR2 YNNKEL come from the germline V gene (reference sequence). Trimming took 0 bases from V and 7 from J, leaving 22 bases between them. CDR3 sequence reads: CASSQDTWGRGGVEQYF. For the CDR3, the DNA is TGTGCCAGCAGCCAAGATACTTGGGGGCGGGGAGGGGTTGAGCAGTACTTC.

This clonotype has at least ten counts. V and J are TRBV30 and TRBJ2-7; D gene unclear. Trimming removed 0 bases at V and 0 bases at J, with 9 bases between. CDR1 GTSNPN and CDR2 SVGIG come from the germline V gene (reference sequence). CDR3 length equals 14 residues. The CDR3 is CAWSVGPSSYEQYF. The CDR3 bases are TGTGCCTGGAGTGTTGGCCCGAGCTCCTACGAGCAGTACTTC.

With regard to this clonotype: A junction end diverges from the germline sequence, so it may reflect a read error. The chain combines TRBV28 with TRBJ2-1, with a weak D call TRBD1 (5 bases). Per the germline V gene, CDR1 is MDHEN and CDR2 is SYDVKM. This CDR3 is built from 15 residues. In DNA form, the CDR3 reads TGTGCCAGCGGTTTGCGGCAGGGCACCTACAATGAGCAGTTCTTC. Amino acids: CASGLRQGTYNEQFF. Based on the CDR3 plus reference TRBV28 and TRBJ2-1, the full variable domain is DVKVTQSSRYLVKRTGEKVFLECVQDMDHENMFWYRQDPGLGLRLIYFSYDVKMKEKGDIPEGYSVSREKKERFSLILESASTNQTSMYLCASGLRQGTYNEQFFGPGTRLTVL.

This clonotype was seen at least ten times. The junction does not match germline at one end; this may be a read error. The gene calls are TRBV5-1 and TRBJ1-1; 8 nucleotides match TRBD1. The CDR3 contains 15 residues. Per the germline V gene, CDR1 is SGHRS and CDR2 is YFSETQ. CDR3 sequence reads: CASSPYGQGGTEAFF. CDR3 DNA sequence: TGTGCCAGCAGCCCTTACGGACAGGGAGGCACTGAAGCTTTCTTT.

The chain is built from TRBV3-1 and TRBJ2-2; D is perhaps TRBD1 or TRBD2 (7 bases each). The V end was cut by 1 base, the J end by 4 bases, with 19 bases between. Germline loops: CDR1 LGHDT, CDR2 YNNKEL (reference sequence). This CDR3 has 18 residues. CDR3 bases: TGTGCCAGCAGCCAAGTATGGGGGGGCGCAGGGGGCACCGGGGAGCTGTTTTTT. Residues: CASSQVWGGAGGTGELFF.

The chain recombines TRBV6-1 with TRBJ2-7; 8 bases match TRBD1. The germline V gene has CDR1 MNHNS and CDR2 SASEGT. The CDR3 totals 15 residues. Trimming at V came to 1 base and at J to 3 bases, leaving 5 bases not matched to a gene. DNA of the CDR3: TGTGCCAGCAGTGAAGGCCAGGGGGCTTTCTACGAGCAGTACTTC. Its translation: CASSEGQGAFYEQYF.

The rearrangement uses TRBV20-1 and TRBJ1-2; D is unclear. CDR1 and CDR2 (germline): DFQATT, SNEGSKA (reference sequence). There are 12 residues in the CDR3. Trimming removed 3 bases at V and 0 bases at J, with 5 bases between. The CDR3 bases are TGCAGTGCTAGCGGGGCTAACTATGGCTACACCTTC. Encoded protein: CSASGANYGYTF.

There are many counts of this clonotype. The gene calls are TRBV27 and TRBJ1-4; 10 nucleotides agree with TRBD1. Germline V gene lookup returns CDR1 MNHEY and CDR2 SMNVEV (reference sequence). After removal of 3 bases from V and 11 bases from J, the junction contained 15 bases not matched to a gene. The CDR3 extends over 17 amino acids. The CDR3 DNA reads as TGTGCCAGCAGTTTGCTACGTCCGAGGGACAGGGGATACAAACTGTTTTTT. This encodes CASSLLRPRDRGYKLFF.

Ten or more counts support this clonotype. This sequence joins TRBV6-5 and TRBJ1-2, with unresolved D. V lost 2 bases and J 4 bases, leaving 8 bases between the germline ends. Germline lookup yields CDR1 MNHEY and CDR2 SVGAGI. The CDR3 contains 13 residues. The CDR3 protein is CASSYPSGYGYTF. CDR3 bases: TGTGCCAGCAGTTACCCGTCAGGCTATGGCTACACCTTC.

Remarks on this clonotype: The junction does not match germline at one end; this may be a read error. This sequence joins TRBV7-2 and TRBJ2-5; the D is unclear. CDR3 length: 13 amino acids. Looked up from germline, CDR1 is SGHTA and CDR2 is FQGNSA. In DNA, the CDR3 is TGTGCCTGCAGCTCGCAGGTGGAAGAGACCCAGTACTTC. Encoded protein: CACSSQVEETQYF.

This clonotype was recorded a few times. CDR3 loop: CAISDSGLDEKLFF. CDR3 DNA sequence: TGTGCCATCAGTGATTCAGGGTTGGACGAAAAACTGTTTTTT. This sequence joins TRBV10-3 and TRBJ1-4; tentatively, D is TRBD1 (5 bases). Per germline, CDR1 ENHRY and CDR2 SYGVKD. Trimming pared 3 bases from V and 8 bases from J, leaving 13 bases between. The CDR3 has 14 residues.

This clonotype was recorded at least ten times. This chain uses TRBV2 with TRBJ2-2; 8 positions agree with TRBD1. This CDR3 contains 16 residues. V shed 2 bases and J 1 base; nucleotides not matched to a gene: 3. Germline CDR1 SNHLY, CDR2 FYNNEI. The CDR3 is CASSETRGLNTGELFF. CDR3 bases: TGTGCCAGCAGTGAAACCAGGGGGCTGAACACCGGGGAGCTGTTTTTT.